This TCR beta chain originates from a study of shared clonotypes between healthy human individuals. In the original workflow: Filtering differed, since immunoSEQ gave only junction sequences and no quality scores. Sequencing used immunoSEQ multiplex PCR; TCRdb keeps in-frame clones, though not all of them. V, J and clone size were drawn from that table, and D and trimming were deduced from the DNA. The sample has millions of clones, approximately 93% seen once. V gave up 1 base and J gave up 2 bases, with 9 bases separating them. Germline V lookup: CDR1 SGHNT, CDR2 YYREEE (reference sequence). The CDR3 is 14 residues long.

The receptor's source is a man aged 18 to 30 in good health. Some clones in this sample may be carry-over from other donors' samples. The chain joins TRBV5-4 to TRBJ1-2; no definite D call. Sequenced input: naive CD4+ T cells from PBMCs. The subset denotes: CD45RA+ positively selected. DNA for the CDR3: TGTGCCAGCAGCTTGTTTTCGGTGAACTATGGCTACACCTTC. Protein: CASSLFSVNYGYTF.